This is a list of T cell receptor beta chains from one sample in a study of T cells after yellow fever vaccination. MiXCR was run by TCRdb on the 5' RACE reads, yielding one entry per CDR3 protein. The data show a few hundred thousand distinct CDR3 sequences, with roughly 3.5% seen just once and approximately 18% held by the top ten. This material consisted of PBMCs, taken 15 days after the yellow fever booster vaccination. These TCRs come from a man aged 18 to 30 who received the YFV17D yellow fever vaccine. Each CDR3 is given with its conserved first and last residue. Fields, in order: CDR3 DNA, CDR3 protein, D gene, V gene, clone size, J gene. The D gene is left open where the match is weak. Only some rows state a clone size, as once, few, many or a class for expanded clones.

CDR3nt: TGTGCCAGCCTCTTCGGGATAGGTGGGGATGACAATGAGCAGTTCTTC
CDR3aa: CASLFGIGGDDNEQFF
d_gene: .
v_gene: TRBV12-3/TRBV12-4
abundance: many
j_gene: TRBJ2-1

CDR3nt: TGTGCCAGCTCACCAGGGGAGGAATCTGAAGCTTTCTTT
CDR3aa: CASSPGEESEAFF
d_gene: .
v_gene: TRBV18
abundance: many
j_gene: TRBJ1-1

CDR3nt: TGTGCCAGCAGTTTGGGCAGGGGGCGAAACATTCAGTACTTC
CDR3aa: CASSLGRGRNIQYF
d_gene: TRBD1
v_gene: TRBV28
abundance: .
j_gene: TRBJ2-4

CDR3nt: TGCGCCAGCAGGGGAACAGGGCGCTACGAGCAGTACTTC
CDR3aa: CASRGTGRYEQYF
d_gene: .
v_gene: TRBV5-1
abundance: many
j_gene: TRBJ2-7

CDR3nt: TGCGCCAGCAGGATACAGGGAGCGGCCGAGCAGTACTTC
CDR3aa: CASRIQGAAEQYF
d_gene: .
v_gene: TRBV5-1
abundance: many
j_gene: TRBJ2-7

CDR3nt: TGCAGTGCCCAGCGGGCGATAGGGACAGATACGCAGTATTTT
CDR3aa: CSAQRAIGTDTQYF
d_gene: .
v_gene: TRBV20-1
abundance: many
j_gene: TRBJ2-3

CDR3nt: TGTGCCAGCTCACCACTGTCGGACAGCCAAGAGACCCAGTACTTC
CDR3aa: CASSPLSDSQETQYF
d_gene: .
v_gene: TRBV18
abundance: many
j_gene: TRBJ2-5

CDR3nt: TGCAGTGCTGCCCAGGGGGGGAACACTGAAGCTTTCTTT
CDR3aa: CSAAQGGNTEAFF
d_gene: TRBD1
v_gene: TRBV20-1
abundance: many
j_gene: TRBJ1-1

CDR3nt: TGCAGTGCTAGTCTCCTGCGGGCGGGGGGTCCCACAGATACGCAGTATTTT
CDR3aa: CSASLLRAGGPTDTQYF
d_gene: TRBD2
v_gene: TRBV20-1
abundance: many
j_gene: TRBJ2-3

CDR3nt: TGTGCCAGCAGCCTCTTGCGGGGCTCTGGAAACACCATATATTTT
CDR3aa: CASSLLRGSGNTIYF
d_gene: .
v_gene: TRBV7-2
abundance: many
j_gene: TRBJ1-3

CDR3nt: TGTGCCAGCAGGACCCGGGGCCAAGAGACCCAGTACTTC
CDR3aa: CASRTRGQETQYF
d_gene: .
v_gene: TRBV2
abundance: many
j_gene: TRBJ2-5

CDR3nt: TGTGCCAGCAGACTGGGACAGGGTATCTATGGCTACACCTTC
CDR3aa: CASRLGQGIYGYTF
d_gene: TRBD1
v_gene: TRBV6-5
abundance: many
j_gene: TRBJ1-2

CDR3nt: TGTGCCAGTAAATCCCGGACAGGGACCGAGCAGTACTTC
CDR3aa: CASKSRTGTEQYF
d_gene: TRBD1
v_gene: TRBV19
abundance: .
j_gene: TRBJ2-7

CDR3nt: TGTGCCAGCAGTAGATCGGGACATAACTACGAGCAGTACTTC
CDR3aa: CASSRSGHNYEQYF
d_gene: .
v_gene: TRBV28
abundance: .
j_gene: TRBJ2-7

CDR3nt: TGTGCCAGCAGCCCGCTGGGGGGACTAGCGCCAGATACGCAGTATTTT
CDR3aa: CASSPLGGLAPDTQYF
d_gene: TRBD2
v_gene: TRBV5-5
abundance: many
j_gene: TRBJ2-3

CDR3nt: TGTGCCAGCAGCCGCGGGGGGGCGGGATCTAGCACAGATACGCAGTATTTT
CDR3aa: CASSRGGAGSSTDTQYF
d_gene: TRBD2
v_gene: TRBV7-3
abundance: many
j_gene: TRBJ2-3

CDR3nt: TGTGCCACCAGCAGCGACGTGGGGTACGAGCAGTACTTC
CDR3aa: CATSSDVGYEQYF
d_gene: .
v_gene: TRBV15
abundance: many
j_gene: TRBJ2-7

CDR3nt: TGTGCCAGCAGTAAGGTCAATTACAATCAGCCCCAGCATTTT
CDR3aa: CASSKVNYNQPQHF
d_gene: .
v_gene: TRBV6-5
abundance: many
j_gene: TRBJ1-5

CDR3nt: TGCGCCAGCAGACTAGCGGGGGGCTACTTACCAGATACGCAGTATTTT
CDR3aa: CASRLAGGYLPDTQYF
d_gene: TRBD2
v_gene: TRBV5-1
abundance: many
j_gene: TRBJ2-3

CDR3nt: TGTGCCAGCAGAAACAGGGGTCTTGAAGCTTTCTTT
CDR3aa: CASRNRGLEAFF
d_gene: TRBD1
v_gene: TRBV27
abundance: many
j_gene: TRBJ1-1

CDR3nt: TGCAGCGTTGGGGGGGTTGGCACTGAAGCTTTCTTT
CDR3aa: CSVGGVGTEAFF
d_gene: .
v_gene: TRBV29-1
abundance: many
j_gene: TRBJ1-1

CDR3nt: TGTGCCACCAGTGAGTCGATACAAGAGACCCAGTACTTC
CDR3aa: CATSESIQETQYF
d_gene: .
v_gene: TRBV24-1
abundance: many
j_gene: TRBJ2-5

CDR3nt: TGTGCCACCAGTGATTTAAATAATGAGCAGTTCTTC
CDR3aa: CATSDLNNEQFF
d_gene: .
v_gene: TRBV24-1
abundance: many
j_gene: TRBJ2-1

CDR3nt: TGCGCCAGCACTTCACAGGGTGGGGCCAACGTCCTGACTTTC
CDR3aa: CASTSQGGANVLTF
d_gene: .
v_gene: TRBV23-1
abundance: many
j_gene: TRBJ2-6

CDR3nt: TGTGCCAGCAGTTTATCTTTCTCGGCGGTACTAGCGGGGCCTGTGACCCAGTACTTC
CDR3aa: CASSLSFSAVLAGPVTQYF
d_gene: TRBD2
v_gene: TRBV27
abundance: many
j_gene: TRBJ2-5

CDR3nt: TGTGCCAGCAGTGCGGGCGCGTATCAAGAGACCCAGTACTTC
CDR3aa: CASSAGAYQETQYF
d_gene: .
v_gene: TRBV2
abundance: few
j_gene: TRBJ2-5

CDR3nt: TGCGCCAGCAGCCCACTAGGTAGAACCGGGGAGCTGTTTTTT
CDR3aa: CASSPLGRTGELFF
d_gene: .
v_gene: TRBV5-1
abundance: many
j_gene: TRBJ2-2

CDR3nt: TGTGCCAGCAGCGCAGCCGGGACTAGGGCCTACGAGCAGTACTTC
CDR3aa: CASSAAGTRAYEQYF
d_gene: TRBD2
v_gene: TRBV7-2
abundance: .
j_gene: TRBJ2-7

CDR3nt: TGCGCCAGCAGCCCATCGGGGACTAGAGGGTCCAATGAGCAGTTCTTC
CDR3aa: CASSPSGTRGSNEQFF
d_gene: TRBD2
v_gene: TRBV4-3
abundance: many
j_gene: TRBJ2-1

CDR3nt: TGCGCCAGCAGCCCCTTGTCTGGTAGAGATACGCAGTATTTT
CDR3aa: CASSPLSGRDTQYF
d_gene: .
v_gene: TRBV5-1
abundance: many
j_gene: TRBJ2-3

CDR3nt: TGCAGCGTTGAACGGGGGCGGAACACTGAAGCTTTCTTT
CDR3aa: CSVERGRNTEAFF
d_gene: .
v_gene: TRBV29-1
abundance: many
j_gene: TRBJ1-1

CDR3nt: TGCAGTGCCGACCGCAGCAGGGGGAACTATGGCTACACCTTC
CDR3aa: CSADRSRGNYGYTF
d_gene: TRBD1
v_gene: TRBV20-1
abundance: many
j_gene: TRBJ1-2

CDR3nt: TGCGCCAGCAGCCGGGACACCTGGTCCCGGAATGAGCAGTTCTTC
CDR3aa: CASSRDTWSRNEQFF
d_gene: .
v_gene: TRBV5-1
abundance: many
j_gene: TRBJ2-1

CDR3nt: TGTGCCAGCAGCTTACAGGTTGGCTACACCTTC
CDR3aa: CASSLQVGYTF
d_gene: .
v_gene: TRBV7-2
abundance: many
j_gene: TRBJ1-2

CDR3nt: TGTGCCAGCTCACCAGATTCCCGCTATGGCTACACCTTC
CDR3aa: CASSPDSRYGYTF
d_gene: .
v_gene: TRBV18
abundance: many
j_gene: TRBJ1-2

CDR3nt: TGCGCCAGCAGCTTATATTCGGGGCGGACAGATACGCAGTATTTT
CDR3aa: CASSLYSGRTDTQYF
d_gene: .
v_gene: TRBV5-1
abundance: many
j_gene: TRBJ2-3

CDR3nt: TGTGCCAGCAGTTTACAGGGATCTGGGTCCCACACAGATACGCAGTATTTT
CDR3aa: CASSLQGSGSHTDTQYF
d_gene: .
v_gene: TRBV27
abundance: .
j_gene: TRBJ2-3

CDR3nt: TGTGCCAGCAGCTTGTTTTTTCTCTCCCCCAATCAGCCCCAGCATTTT
CDR3aa: CASSLFFLSPNQPQHF
d_gene: .
v_gene: TRBV5-5
abundance: few
j_gene: TRBJ1-5

CDR3nt: TGTGCCAGCAGCCAAGGGACAGGGGTTCAAGAGACCCAGTACTTC
CDR3aa: CASSQGTGVQETQYF
d_gene: TRBD1
v_gene: TRBV14
abundance: many
j_gene: TRBJ2-5

CDR3nt: TGTGCCAGCAGCTCGAGCGGGGGGCAGTACAATGAGCAGTTCTTC
CDR3aa: CASSSSGGQYNEQFF
d_gene: TRBD2
v_gene: TRBV6-5
abundance: many
j_gene: TRBJ2-1

CDR3nt: TGTGCCAGCAGTCCCTATAGCGGGGGGACTTTAGAGCAGTTCTTC
CDR3aa: CASSPYSGGTLEQFF
d_gene: TRBD2
v_gene: TRBV6-2/TRBV6-3
abundance: many
j_gene: TRBJ2-1

CDR3nt: TGTGCCAGCAGCTTGGGGGGAGGGGGCCACGCTTTCTTT
CDR3aa: CASSLGGGGHAFF
d_gene: TRBD1
v_gene: TRBV5-4
abundance: .
j_gene: TRBJ1-1

CDR3nt: TGTGCCAGCAGCCAAGTCTCCTACAATGAGCAGTTCTTC
CDR3aa: CASSQVSYNEQFF
d_gene: .
v_gene: TRBV14
abundance: many
j_gene: TRBJ2-1

CDR3nt: TGTGCCAGCAGCGAACCACCGGGTGGTTGGGCTTTCTTT
CDR3aa: CASSEPPGGWAFF
d_gene: .
v_gene: TRBV12-3/TRBV12-4
abundance: many
j_gene: TRBJ1-1

CDR3nt: TGTGCCAGCAGTTCCATGGGGGGAAACAATGAGCAGTTCTTC
CDR3aa: CASSSMGGNNEQFF
d_gene: .
v_gene: TRBV25-1
abundance: many
j_gene: TRBJ2-1

CDR3nt: TGTGCCAGCAGCCCTCAGCCCTCTAGCAGGGCGGACACCGGGGAGCTGTTTTTT
CDR3aa: CASSPQPSSRADTGELFF
d_gene: .
v_gene: TRBV16
abundance: few
j_gene: TRBJ2-2

CDR3nt: TGTGCCAGTAGTGTGTCTAGCGGGGACTACAATGAGCAGTTCTTC
CDR3aa: CASSVSSGDYNEQFF
d_gene: TRBD2
v_gene: TRBV19
abundance: many
j_gene: TRBJ2-1

CDR3nt: TGTGCCAGTAGTATAATGAGTCCCCCGGCCGGGGAGCTGTTTTTT
CDR3aa: CASSIMSPPAGELFF
d_gene: .
v_gene: TRBV19
abundance: many
j_gene: TRBJ2-2

CDR3nt: TGTGCCAGCAGCTCCGGGACAGGCACAGATACGCAGTATTTT
CDR3aa: CASSSGTGTDTQYF
d_gene: TRBD1
v_gene: TRBV7-6
abundance: many
j_gene: TRBJ2-3

CDR3nt: TGTGCCAGCGAGGATCCACGGGACCCGCAAAACATTCAGTACTTC
CDR3aa: CASEDPRDPQNIQYF
d_gene: .
v_gene: TRBV7-9
abundance: many
j_gene: TRBJ2-4

CDR3nt: TGTGCCACCAGCAGGGACTCCCTGACCTCCTACGAGCAGTACTTC
CDR3aa: CATSRDSLTSYEQYF
d_gene: .
v_gene: TRBV15
abundance: many
j_gene: TRBJ2-7

CDR3nt: TGTGCCAGTAGCCCGACCAGGTTCAATCAGCCCCAGCATTTT
CDR3aa: CASSPTRFNQPQHF
d_gene: .
v_gene: TRBV19
abundance: few
j_gene: TRBJ1-5

CDR3nt: TGTGCCAGCAGCCTCCTGAGCCGGAACACCGGGGAGCTGTTTTTT
CDR3aa: CASSLLSRNTGELFF
d_gene: .
v_gene: TRBV7-3
abundance: many
j_gene: TRBJ2-2

CDR3nt: TGTGCCATAGGGACGGCCGCCCGGCGGGGCACTGAAGCTTTCTTT
CDR3aa: CAIGTAARRGTEAFF
d_gene: .
v_gene: TRBV10-3
abundance: many
j_gene: TRBJ1-1

CDR3nt: TGCGCCAGCAGCTTGGCCCTCTCCGGGACAGACCCCTACGAGCAGTACTTC
CDR3aa: CASSLALSGTDPYEQYF
d_gene: TRBD1
v_gene: TRBV5-1
abundance: many
j_gene: TRBJ2-7

CDR3nt: TGTGCCAGCAGCCAAGAAGCGGGTAGGGCCCAGCATTTT
CDR3aa: CASSQEAGRAQHF
d_gene: .
v_gene: TRBV4-2
abundance: many
j_gene: TRBJ1-5

CDR3nt: TGCAGTGCTAGAATCCAGCGGGGTTCCTACAATGAGCAGTTCTTC
CDR3aa: CSARIQRGSYNEQFF
d_gene: TRBD2
v_gene: TRBV20-1
abundance: many
j_gene: TRBJ2-1